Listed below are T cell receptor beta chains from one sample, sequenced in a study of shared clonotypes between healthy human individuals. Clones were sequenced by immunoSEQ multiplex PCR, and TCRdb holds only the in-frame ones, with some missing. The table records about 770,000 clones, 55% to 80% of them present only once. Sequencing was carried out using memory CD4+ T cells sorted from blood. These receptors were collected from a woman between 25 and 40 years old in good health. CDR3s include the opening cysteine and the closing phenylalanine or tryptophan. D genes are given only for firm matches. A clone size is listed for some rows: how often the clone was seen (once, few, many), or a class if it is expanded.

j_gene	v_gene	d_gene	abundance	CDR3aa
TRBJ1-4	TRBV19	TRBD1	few	CASSPNSGTVNEKLFF
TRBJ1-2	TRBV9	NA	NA	CASSVGAGDGYTF
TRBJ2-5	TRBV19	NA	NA	CASSRDARETQYF
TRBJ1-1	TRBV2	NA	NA	CASSDLGLNTEAFF
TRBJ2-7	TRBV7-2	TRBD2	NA	CASSPQRGPYEQYF
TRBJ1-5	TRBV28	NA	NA	CASSLSAGRGQPQHF
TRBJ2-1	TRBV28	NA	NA	CASSLALHNEQFF
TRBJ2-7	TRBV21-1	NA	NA	CATQLGQTWALYEQYF
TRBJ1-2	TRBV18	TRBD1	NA	CASSPNRDFAGGNYGYTF
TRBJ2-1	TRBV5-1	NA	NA	CASSVDGTSVVEQFF
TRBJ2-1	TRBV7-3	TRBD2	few	CASSLRGSGDFNEQFF
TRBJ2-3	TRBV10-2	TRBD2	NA	CASRTSETDTQYF
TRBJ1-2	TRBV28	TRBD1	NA	CASSPGQGTNYGYTF
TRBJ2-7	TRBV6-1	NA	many	CASSEIGWDEQYF
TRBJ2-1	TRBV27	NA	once	CASRSDYNEQFF
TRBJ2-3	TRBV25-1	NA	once	CASSARRDTQYF
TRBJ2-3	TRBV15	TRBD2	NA	CATSVTSGSLDTQYF
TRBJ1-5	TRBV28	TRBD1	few	CASSLGQGVGGQPQHF
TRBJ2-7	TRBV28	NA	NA	CASSWGTPSYEQYF
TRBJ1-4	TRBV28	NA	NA	CATSEMLGGLGEKLFF
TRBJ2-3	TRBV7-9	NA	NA	CASSLAWGHGSPTDTQYF
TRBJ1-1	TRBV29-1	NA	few	CSVEDRGRRNEAFF